The T cell receptor (beta chain) under discussion was sequenced for a study of cytomegalovirus exposure and HLA in healthy donors. This table comes from immunoSEQ multiplex PCR, and its TCRdb copy is limited to in-frame clones, with some not included. This table holds about 120,000 clones, 86% found once. Looked up from germline, CDR1 is SGHKS and CDR2 is YYEKEE (reference sequence). This CDR3 contains 14 residues. Trimming left V 3 bases short and J 4 bases short, with 14 bases between. Whole-study results and caveats: CMV antigen specificity was confirmed in vitro for a few CMV-associated chains.

With regard to this clone: The antigen is unknown.

V gene TRBV5-5 combines with J gene TRBJ2-7; D perhaps matches TRBD2 (5 bases). The clonotype originates from a man younger than 35 in good health and CMV-seronegative. Sequences were obtained from PBMCs. The CDR3, as DNA: TGTGCCAGCAGCTCCGAATTCGGGGTATACGAGCAGTACTTC. Protein: CASSSEFGVYEQYF.